The sequence of this T cell receptor (beta chain) was determined in a study of T cell responses to AZD1222 COVID-19 vaccine. CDR3 length: 12 amino acids. Deletions cut 1 base from V and 6 bases from J, with 4 bases between. Germline V gives CDR1 SGHTA, CDR2 FQGNSA. The protocol was immunoSEQ multiplex PCR, while the TCRdb copy is restricted to in-frame clones and leaves out a portion. The sample contains approximately 140,000 clones, roughly 92% of which appear only once. J is TRBJ1-3 and V is TRBV7-2; no reliable D call. The receptor's source is an adult who received the AZD1222 COVID-19 vaccine. The sequenced sample was peripheral blood, obtained 28 days after the second AZD1222 dose. This chain's CDR3 is CASSLGVNTIYF. As DNA, the CDR3 is TGTGCCAGCAGCTTAGGTGTAAACACCATATATTTT.